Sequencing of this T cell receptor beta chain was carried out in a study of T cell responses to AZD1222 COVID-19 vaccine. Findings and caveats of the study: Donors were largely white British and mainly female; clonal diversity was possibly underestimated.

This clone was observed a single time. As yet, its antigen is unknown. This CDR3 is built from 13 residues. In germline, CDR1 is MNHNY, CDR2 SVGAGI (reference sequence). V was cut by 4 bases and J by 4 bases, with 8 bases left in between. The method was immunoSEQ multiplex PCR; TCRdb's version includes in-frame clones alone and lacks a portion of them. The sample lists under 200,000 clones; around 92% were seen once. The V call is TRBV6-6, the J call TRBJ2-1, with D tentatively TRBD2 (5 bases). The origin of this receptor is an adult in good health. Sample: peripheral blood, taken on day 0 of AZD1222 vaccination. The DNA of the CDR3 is TGTGCCAGCAGTTCGGGGTTATACAATGAGCAGTTCTTC. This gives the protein CASSSGLYNEQFF.